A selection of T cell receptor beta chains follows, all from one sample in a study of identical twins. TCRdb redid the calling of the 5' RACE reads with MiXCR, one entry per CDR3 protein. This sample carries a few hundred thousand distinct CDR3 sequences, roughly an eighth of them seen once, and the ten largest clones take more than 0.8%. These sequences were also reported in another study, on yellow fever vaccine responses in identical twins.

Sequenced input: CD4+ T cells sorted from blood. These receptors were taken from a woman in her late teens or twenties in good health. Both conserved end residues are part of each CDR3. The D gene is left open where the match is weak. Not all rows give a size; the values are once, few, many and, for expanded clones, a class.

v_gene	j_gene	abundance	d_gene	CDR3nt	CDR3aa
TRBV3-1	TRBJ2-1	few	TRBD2	TGTGCCAGCAGTGTAGGGACTAGCGGCAATGAGCAGTTCTTC	CASSVGTSGNEQFF
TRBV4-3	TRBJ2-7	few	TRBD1	TGCGCCAGCAGCCAAGACCCGGGACAGAATTCCTACGAGCAGTACTTC	CASSQDPGQNSYEQYF
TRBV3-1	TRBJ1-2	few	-	TGTGCCAGCAGCCAAGCGGGGGGCTACACCTTC	CASSQAGGYTF
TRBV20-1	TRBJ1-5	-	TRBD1	TGCAGTGCGGCGCGTAACCAACAGGGGATCAATCAGCCCCAGCATTTT	CSAARNQQGINQPQHF
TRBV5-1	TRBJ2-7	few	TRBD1	TGCGCCAGCAGCCATTCCGGGACAGGGGTCGAAGAGCAGTACTTC	CASSHSGTGVEEQYF
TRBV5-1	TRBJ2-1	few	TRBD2	TGCGCCAGCAGAAAAGGACTAGCTTACAATGAGCAGTTCTTC	CASRKGLAYNEQFF
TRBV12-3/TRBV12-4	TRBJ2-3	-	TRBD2	TGTGCCAGCAGTTTCGTAGCGGGGGGGCAGACAGATACGCAGTATTTT	CASSFVAGGQTDTQYF
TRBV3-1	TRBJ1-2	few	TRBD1	TGTGCCAGCAACACAGGGGGCGATGGCTACACCTTC	CASNTGGDGYTF
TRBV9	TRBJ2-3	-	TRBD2	TGTGCCAGCAGCCGTGGGACTAGCGGGGGGGCAAATACGCAGTATTTT	CASSRGTSGGANTQYF
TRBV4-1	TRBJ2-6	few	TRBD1	TGCGCCAGCAGCCAAGATACGGGTCCCAGGGACAGCCCTAACTCTGGGGCCAACGTCCTGACTTTC	CASSQDTGPRDSPNSGANVLTF
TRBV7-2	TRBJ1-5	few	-	TGTGCCAGCAGCTTAGTAACAGGTGGAGAGCAGCCCCAGCATTTT	CASSLVTGGEQPQHF
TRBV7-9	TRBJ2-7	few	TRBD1	TGTGTGCTGGACAGGGCGATCTACGAGCAGTACTTC	CVLDRAIYEQYF
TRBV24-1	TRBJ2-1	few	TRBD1	TGTGCCACCAGAGGGACAGGAGGGTACAATGAGCAGTTCTTC	CATRGTGGYNEQFF
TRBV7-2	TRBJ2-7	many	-	TGTGCCAGCAGCTTAGTCTCCAGAACAGAGCAGTACTTC	CASSLVSRTEQYF
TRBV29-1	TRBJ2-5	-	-	TGCAGCGTTGCACCGGGGGTAGGAGAGACCCAGTACTTC	CSVAPGVGETQYF
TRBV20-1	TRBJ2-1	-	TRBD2	TGCAGTGCTTCAAAACTAGCGGCCTCCTACAATGAGCAGTTCTTC	CSASKLAASYNEQFF
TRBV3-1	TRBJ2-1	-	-	TGTGCCAGCACCAAACACGTCCCTTGGACCGGGAGAGGTTACAATGAGCAGTTCTTC	CASTKHVPWTGRGYNEQFF
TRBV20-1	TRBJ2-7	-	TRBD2	TGCAGTGCTGGGACTAGCGGGGAAGGCTACGAGCAGTACTTC	CSAGTSGEGYEQYF
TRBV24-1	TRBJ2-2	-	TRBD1	TGTGCCACCAGTGACCAGACAGGGGTGGAGCTGTTTTTT	CATSDQTGVELFF
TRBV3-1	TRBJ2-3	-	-	TGTGCCAGCAGCCAAGATTTTACGCAGTATTTT	CASSQDFTQYF
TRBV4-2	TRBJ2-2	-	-	TGTGCCAGCAGCATTCAGGGGTGGGACACCGGGGAGCTGTTTTTT	CASSIQGWDTGELFF
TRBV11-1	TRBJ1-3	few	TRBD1	TGTGCCAGCAGCTTAGGACCCACTAGGCTGGGACAGGACATTAAAGGAAACACCATATATTTT	CASSLGPTRLGQDIKGNTIYF
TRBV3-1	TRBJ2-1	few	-	TGTGCCAGCAGCCCGTGGGGGGACCACAATGAGCAGTTCTTC	CASSPWGDHNEQFF
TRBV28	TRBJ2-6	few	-	TGTGCCAGCAGTGAGACTTCGACTGGGGCCAACGTCCTGACTTTC	CASSETSTGANVLTF
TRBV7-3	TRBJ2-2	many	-	TGTGCCAGCAGTTCCAGGACAGCACATCAGCTGTTTTTT	CASSSRTAHQLFF
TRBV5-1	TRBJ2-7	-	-	TGCGCCAGCAGCTTGGGTACAGGGATATACGACTACGAGCAGTACTTC	CASSLGTGIYDYEQYF
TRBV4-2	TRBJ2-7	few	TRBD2	TGTGCCAGCAGCCAAGAACTAGCGGGCTACGAGCAGTACTTC	CASSQELAGYEQYF
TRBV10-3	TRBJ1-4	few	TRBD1	TGTGCCATCAGCCGGGACAGGGATGAAAAACTGTTTTTT	CAISRDRDEKLFF
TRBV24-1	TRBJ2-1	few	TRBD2	TGTGCCACCAGTGATGGATCGGGGGGGGCTGGGCAGTTCTTC	CATSDGSGGAGQFF
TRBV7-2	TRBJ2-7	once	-	TGTGCCAGCAGCTTAAGGTCCGGCGGGCCCCCTTACGAGCAGTACTTC	CASSLRSGGPPYEQYF
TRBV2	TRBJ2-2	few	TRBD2	TGTGCCACCAAATGGGGATCGACTAGCGGGCACGCGAACACCGGGGAGCTGTTTTTT	CATKWGSTSGHANTGELFF
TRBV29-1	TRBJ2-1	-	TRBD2	TGCAGCGTTGAGGACGGGAGGAACAATGAGCAGTTCTTC	CSVEDGRNNEQFF
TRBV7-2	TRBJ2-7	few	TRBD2	TGTGCCAGCAGCGTCGACAGCGGGGGGGGCTCCTACGAGCAGTACTTC	CASSVDSGGGSYEQYF
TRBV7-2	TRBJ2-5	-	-	TGTGCCAGCAGACCGACAGGAGCGGGTAGGGGGACCCAGTACTTC	CASRPTGAGRGTQYF
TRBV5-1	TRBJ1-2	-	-	TGCGCCAGCAGATATGGACAGAACTATGGCTACACCTTC	CASRYGQNYGYTF
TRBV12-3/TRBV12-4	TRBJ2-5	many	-	TGTGCCAGCAGTTTAGTACAAGAGACCCAGTACTTC	CASSLVQETQYF
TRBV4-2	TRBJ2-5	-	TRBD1	TGTGCCAGCAGCCAAGGTCGGGACAGGGGGTGGGAGACCCAGTACTTC	CASSQGRDRGWETQYF
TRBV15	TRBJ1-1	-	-	TGTGCCACCAGCAAGAAAGTTGGGGGGGCCGCTGAAGCTTTCTTT	CATSKKVGGAAEAFF
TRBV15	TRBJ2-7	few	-	TGTGCCACCAGCAGAGATCTCACGGCCTCCTACGAGCAGTACTTC	CATSRDLTASYEQYF
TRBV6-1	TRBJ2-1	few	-	TGTGCCAGCACCGTCTCGGGGCCCCTGGGGTACAATGAGCAGTTCTTC	CASTVSGPLGYNEQFF
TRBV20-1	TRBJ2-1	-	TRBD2	TGCAGTGCTAGGAAAGAGCTAGCGGGGTTAAGGCCCTACAATGAGCAGTTCTTC	CSARKELAGLRPYNEQFF